This TCR beta chain was profiled in a study of response to subunit inactivated influenza vaccine. This clonotype was seen more than once but under ten times. MiXCR, run by TCRdb on the RT-PCR reads, gives a single entry per CDR3 protein. The profile covers almost 250,000 distinct CDR3 sequences, with more than 10% appearing a single time and 7.8% taken by the ten largest. The V gene's germline CDR1 is LGHNA and CDR2 YSLEER. The ends lost 4 bases at V and 1 base at J; junction bases unmatched: 5. The CDR3 has 16 amino acids. Sequencing was performed on non-naive T cells sorted from PBMCs, taken around 14 days before vaccination. This TCR derives from a man aged 50 to 59 who received an inactivated influenza vaccine. The V gene is TRBV4-3, the J gene TRBJ2-2, with TRBD1 identical over 8 bases. The CDR3 region is CASSRAGTGNTGELFF. The CDR3, as DNA: TGCGCCAGCAGCCGAGCTGGGACAGGGAACACCGGGGAGCTGTTTTTT.